These 19 T cell receptor beta chains were all obtained from the same sample, sequenced in a study of monozygotic twins with inflammatory bowel disease. After re-calling the 5' RACE reads, TCRdb lists one entry per CDR3 protein, DNA absent. This sample's clone table lists approximately 400,000 distinct CDR3 sequences. Sequencing was performed on blood. The receptor source for this set is a human donor with ulcerative colitis or Crohn's disease, or a healthy co-twin of an affected twin (not recorded which).

This chain uses TRBV2 with TRBJ2-2; the D call from TCRdb, TRBD1, cannot be confirmed without DNA. The CDR3 consists of 15 residues. Germline CDR1 is SNHLY and CDR2 is FYNNEI. The CDR3 here is CASRGQGDNTGELFF. The whole variable domain, remainder taken from reference TRBV2 and TRBJ2-2, is EPEVTQTPSHQVTQMGQEVILRCVPISNHLYFYWYRQILGQKVEFLVSFYNNEISEKSEIFDDQFSVERPDGSNFTLKIRSTKLEDSAMYFCASRGQGDNTGELFFGEGSRLTVL.

The chain recombines TRBV3-1 with TRBJ2-7. The germline V gene has CDR1 LGHDT and CDR2 YNNKEL (reference sequence). The CDR3 loop spans 14 amino acids. This chain's CDR3 is CASSQVPYLYEQYF.

The V and J genes are TRBV15 and TRBJ2-5; without DNA, the TCRdb call of TRBD2 cannot be checked. CDR1 and CDR2 (germline): LNHNV, YYDKDF (reference sequence). The CDR3 has 15 amino acids. The CDR3 loop reads CATSRGLAGEETQYF. The variable domain in full, completed from reference TRBV15 and TRBJ2-5, reads DAMVIQNPRYQVTQFGKPVTLSCSQTLNHNVMYWYQQKSSQAPKLLFHYYDKDFNNEADTPDNFQSRRPNTSFCFLDIRSPGLGDTAMYLCATSRGLAGEETQYFGPGTRLLVL.

This chain connects TRBV20-1 to TRBJ2-7; TCRdb picks TRBD1, but there is no DNA to check that call. This CDR3 comprises 14 residues. Germline loops: CDR1 DFQATT, CDR2 SNEGSKA (reference sequence). CDR3 sequence reads: CGLVGTGSSYEQYF.

The chain has TRBV5-4 and TRBJ2-1; absent DNA, TCRdb's TRBD2 call cannot be checked. CDR3 length: 18 residues. The germline gives CDR1 SGHNT, CDR2 YYREEE (reference sequence). The CDR3: CASSPGLAGPSSYNEQFF. Supplemented by reference TRBV5-4 and TRBJ2-1, the full variable domain reads ETGVTQSPTHLIKTRGQQVTLRCSSQSGHNTVSWYQQALGQGPQFIFQYYREEENGRGNFPPRFSGLQFPNYSSELNVNALELDDSALYLCASSPGLAGPSSYNEQFFGPGTRLTVL.

This chain links TRBV6-6 with TRBJ2-5; the D gene TCRdb calls, TRBD2, cannot be checked with no DNA. The CDR3 has 14 amino acids. The germline CDR1 and CDR2 sequences are MNHNY and SVGAGI (reference sequence). The CDR3 loop is CASSYSRALETQYF.

The chain couples TRBV6-1 to TRBJ2-3; TCRdb indicates TRBD2, and absent DNA this call remains unverified. The CDR3 has 15 amino acids. Germline V CDR1 and CDR2: MNHNS, SASEGT. This CDR3 reads CASSELQRVTDTQYF.

This chain uses TRBV10-2 with TRBJ2-7; TCRdb's D call of TRBD2 is untestable without DNA. The germline gives CDR1 WSHSY, CDR2 SAAADI. The CDR3 is 20 amino acids. CDR3 in amino acids: CASSEIVARTSGREAYEQYF.

The chain combines TRBV3-1 with TRBJ2-7. CDR1 is LGHDT, CDR2 YNNKEL, per germline (reference sequence). CDR3 length: 14 amino acids. This chain's CDR3 is CASSPGSYSYEQYF.

The chain recombines TRBV11-2 with TRBJ2-1; TCRdb's assignment of TRBD1 cannot be checked, as there is no DNA. The CDR3 contains 15 residues. Germline CDR1 and CDR2: SGHAT and FQNNGV. The CDR3 is CASSTRRGSYNEQFF.

The chain recombines TRBV12-3 or TRBV12-4 with TRBJ1-1; checking the TCRdb D call of TRBD1 is not possible without DNA. The CDR3 is made up of 15 amino acids. The CDR3 sequence is CASSRTGTGNTEAFF.

The genes are TRBV4-3 and TRBJ2-3; the TCRdb call, TRBD1, lacks DNA for checking. The CDR3 spans 13 residues. Germline CDR1 and CDR2: LGHNA and YSLEER. CDR3 protein: CASSQGRESTQYF.

J is TRBJ1-1 and V is TRBV3-1. Germline lookup yields CDR1 LGHDT and CDR2 YNNKEL (reference sequence). The CDR3 contains 14 residues. The CDR3 loop is CASSQVLTYTEAFF.

V usage is TRBV20-1 and J usage is TRBJ2-6; TCRdb selects TRBD2, and the lack of DNA leaves this call unchecked. The CDR3 is made up of 17 amino acids. Germline CDR1 is DFQATT and CDR2 is SNEGSKA (reference sequence). This chain's CDR3 is CSASGTSGSGGANVLTF.

The rearrangement links TRBV20-1 to TRBJ2-4; the D call from TCRdb, TRBD1, cannot be confirmed without DNA. The CDR3 contains 12 residues. Germline CDR1 and CDR2: DFQATT and SNEGSKA (reference sequence). The CDR3: CSSPGSQNIQYF.

The rearrangement uses TRBV6-6 and TRBJ1-4. Per the germline V gene, CDR1 is MNHNY and CDR2 is SVGAGI (reference sequence). CDR3 length equals 14 residues. CDR3 amino acids: CASSYDRLAKGLFF.

J is TRBJ2-3 and V is TRBV4-1. This CDR3 is 12 amino acids long. The germline CDR1 and CDR2 sequences are MGHRA and YSYEKL. The CDR3 sequence is CASSQAYGTQYF.

The chain carries TRBV6-2 or TRBV6-3 and TRBJ2-1; lacking DNA, the TRBD1 call made by TCRdb goes unchecked. In germline, CDR1 is MNHEY, CDR2 SVGEGT. CDR3 size: 15 residues. CDR3 region: CASSPPWGHRNEQFF.

The rearrangement links TRBV5-1 to TRBJ1-2. The V gene's germline CDR1 is SGHRS and CDR2 YFSETQ. This CDR3 is 13 amino acids long. The CDR3 here is CASTTTGGGGYTF.